This entry lists 10 T cell receptor beta chains sequenced from one sample in a study of spatial heterogeneity in lung cancer. Findings and limits, study-wide: In tumors, expanded intratumoral alpha and beta TCR counts tracked mutation counts.

These receptors' targets are unknown. The time point was: sample taken at primary tumor resection. TCRdb fed the 5' RACE reads into MiXCR, producing one record per CDR3 protein. The sample yields 15,000 to 20,000 distinct CDR3 sequences, roughly 6% seen once. Sequencing used lung tumor tissue, obtained at surgery. Receptor source: a female donor with early-stage non-small cell lung cancer.

Sample share makes this clonotype medium-sized. This sequence joins TRBV7-9 and TRBJ1-1; D is uncertain. Per the germline V gene, CDR1 is SEHNR and CDR2 is FQNEAQ (reference sequence). The CDR3 has 15 amino acids. V dropped 5 bases and J dropped 5 bases, with 18 bases sitting between them. CDR3 coding DNA: TGTGCCAGCAGCCTGGCCCTGGGAGGAGGTACTGAAGCTTTCTTT. Protein: CASSLALGGGTEAFF. The whole variable domain, filled in from reference TRBV7-9 and TRBJ1-1, reads DTGVSQNPRHKITKRGQNVTFRCDPISEHNRLYWYRQTLGQGPEFLTYFQNEAQLEKSRLLSDRFSAERPKGSFSTLEIQRTEQGDSAMYLCASSLALGGGTEAFFGQGTRLTVV.

The chain joins TRBV23-1 to TRBJ1-1; weak D call: TRBD1 (5 bases). TRBV23-1 counts as an open reading frame of uncertain function. The CDR3 totals 16 residues. V lost 0 bases to trimming and J lost 2 bases, with 13 bases between them. As DNA, the CDR3 is TGCGCCAGCAGTCAATCAACAGGACATTCAAACACTGAAGCTTTCTTT. Its translation is CASSQSTGHSNTEAFF.

This clonotype was observed at least ten times. This chain links TRBV7-8 with TRBJ1-1, with 7 bases fitting TRBD1. CDR3 size: 14 residues. Germline V gives CDR1 SGHVS, CDR2 FQNEAQ. With 2 bases clipped from V and 1 base from J, the junction kept 1 base outside the gene matches. CDR3 region: CASSLQGGNTEAFF. In DNA, the CDR3 is TGTGCCAGCAGCTTACAGGGGGGGAACACTGAAGCTTTCTTT.

This clonotype was seen many times. The chain carries TRBV12-3 or TRBV12-4 and TRBJ2-7; 10 nucleotides agree with TRBD2. Losses at the gene ends were 3 bases for V and 5 bases for J; bases not matched to a gene: 7. The CDR3 totals 15 residues. The CDR3 is CASSFPGLAFHEQYF. CDR3 bases: TGTGCCAGCAGTTTCCCGGGACTAGCGTTCCACGAGCAGTACTTC.

There are many counts of this clonotype. The rearrangement links TRBV10-3 to TRBJ2-5; 8 nucleotides match TRBD1. Losses at the gene ends were 5 bases for V and 2 bases for J; bases not matched to a gene: 4. This CDR3 spans 14 amino acids. Germline CDR1 ENHRY, CDR2 SYGVKD. The CDR3 spells CAISRQGRQETQYF. The CDR3 coding sequence is TGTGCCATCAGTAGACAGGGGAGGCAAGAGACCCAGTACTTC.

This clonotype was observed at least ten times. The rearrangement links TRBV6-2 or TRBV6-3 to TRBJ2-1; D perhaps matches TRBD2 (6 bases). The CDR3 contains 14 residues. The V gene lost 2 bases and the J gene lost 7 bases, with 12 bases spanning the gap. Germline V CDR1 and CDR2: MNHEY, SVGEGT. The CDR3 loop reads CASSYERESNEQFF. CDR3 sequence (DNA): TGTGCCAGCAGTTACGAACGGGAGAGTAATGAGCAGTTCTTC.

This clonotype was counted at least ten times. This chain joins TRBV28 and TRBJ2-4, with D tentatively TRBD2 (5 bases). The germline V gene encodes CDR1 MDHEN and CDR2 SYDVKM. With 5 bases removed from V and 2 bases from J, the gap between germline ends came to 13 bases. The CDR3 loop spans 15 amino acids. CDR3 sequence: CASSPSSSTKNIQYF. CDR3 in DNA: TGTGCCAGCAGTCCCTCTTCTAGCACCAAAAACATTCAGTACTTC.

This chain links TRBV30 with TRBJ2-3; D uncertain. The CDR3 runs to 13 residues. Per the germline V gene, CDR1 is GTSNPN and CDR2 is SVGIG (reference sequence). V lost 0 bases, J lost 1 base, and 5 bases lay in between. The CDR3 DNA reads as TGTGCCTGGAGTGTTATCGGCACAGATACGCAGTATTTT. Protein: CAWSVIGTDTQYF.

Many counts were recorded for this clonotype. Written as DNA, the CDR3 is TGTGCCAGCAGTTCTGGGTATGGCTCCTACAATGAGCAGTTCTTC. This translates into CASSSGYGSYNEQFF. This rearrangement joins TRBV6-2 or TRBV6-3 to TRBJ2-1; D is uncertain. The CDR3 has 15 residues. Germline-derived CDR1 and CDR2 are MNHEY and SVGEGT. The V gene lost 4 bases and the J gene lost 0 bases, with 10 bases spanning the gap.

Ten or more counts support this clonotype. This sequence joins TRBV7-2 and TRBJ2-2; perhaps TRBD2 as D (6 bases). V was clipped by 5 bases and J by 2 bases, with 15 bases between them. CDR1 is SGHTA, CDR2 FQGNSA, per germline. The CDR3 extends over 16 amino acids. The CDR3, as DNA: TGTGCCAGCAGCCCCTACCGCGGGGCTAACACCGGGGAGCTGTTTTTT. It codes for CASSPYRGANTGELFF.